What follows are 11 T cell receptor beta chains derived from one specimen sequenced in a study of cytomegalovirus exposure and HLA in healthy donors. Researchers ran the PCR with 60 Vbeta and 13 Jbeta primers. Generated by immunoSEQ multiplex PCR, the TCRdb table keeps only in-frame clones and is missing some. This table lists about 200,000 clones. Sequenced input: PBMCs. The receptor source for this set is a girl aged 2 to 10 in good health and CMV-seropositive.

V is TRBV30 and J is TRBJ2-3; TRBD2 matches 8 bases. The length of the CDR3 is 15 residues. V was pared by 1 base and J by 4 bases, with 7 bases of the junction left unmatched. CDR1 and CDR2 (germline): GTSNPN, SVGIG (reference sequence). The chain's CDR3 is CAWSEDGTSPDTQYF. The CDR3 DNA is TGTGCCTGGAGTGAAGACGGGACTAGTCCAGATACGCAGTATTTT.

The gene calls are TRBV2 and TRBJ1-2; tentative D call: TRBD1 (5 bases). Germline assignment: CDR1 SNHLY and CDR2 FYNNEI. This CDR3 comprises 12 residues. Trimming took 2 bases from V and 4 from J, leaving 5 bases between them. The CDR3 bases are TGTGCCAGCAGTGAAAGGGGCTATGGCTACACCTTC. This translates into CASSERGYGYTF.

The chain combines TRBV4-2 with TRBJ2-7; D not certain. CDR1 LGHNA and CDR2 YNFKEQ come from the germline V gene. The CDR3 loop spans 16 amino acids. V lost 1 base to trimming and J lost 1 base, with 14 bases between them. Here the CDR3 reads CASSQVGNQYSYEQYF. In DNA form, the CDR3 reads TGTGCCAGCAGCCAAGTTGGTAATCAGTATTCCTACGAGCAGTACTTC.

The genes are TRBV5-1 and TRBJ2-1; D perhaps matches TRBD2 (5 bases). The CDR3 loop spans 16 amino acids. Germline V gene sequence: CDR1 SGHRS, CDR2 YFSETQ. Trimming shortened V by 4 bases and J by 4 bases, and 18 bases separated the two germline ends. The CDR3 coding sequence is TGCGCCAGCAGCCCACCCCTAGCCGAACCTTACAATGAGCAGTTCTTC. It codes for CASSPPLAEPYNEQFF.

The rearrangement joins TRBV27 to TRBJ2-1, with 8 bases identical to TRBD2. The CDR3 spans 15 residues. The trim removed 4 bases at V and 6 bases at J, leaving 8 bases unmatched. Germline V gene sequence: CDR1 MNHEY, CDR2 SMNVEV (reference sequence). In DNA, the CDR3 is TGTGCCAGCAGTTCGCCAGTCCTAGCGGGCAATGAGCAGTTCTTC. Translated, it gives CASSSPVLAGNEQFF.

DNA for the CDR3: TGTGCCAGCAGCTTAGATCGGGGGTGGGGGGATGGCTACACCTTC. The encoded protein is CASSLDRGWGDGYTF. This chain links TRBV7-2 with TRBJ1-2; D is perhaps TRBD1 (5 bases). V was pared by 1 base and J by 6 bases, with 15 bases between. CDR1 SGHTA and CDR2 FQGNSA come from the germline V gene. This CDR3 comprises 15 residues.

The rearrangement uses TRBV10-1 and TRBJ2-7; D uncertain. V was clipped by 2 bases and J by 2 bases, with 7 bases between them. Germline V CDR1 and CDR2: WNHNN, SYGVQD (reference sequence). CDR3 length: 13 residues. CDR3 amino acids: CASSEGSPYEQYF. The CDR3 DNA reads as TGCGCCAGCAGTGAGGGCTCACCCTACGAGCAGTACTTC.

The CDR3: CASSPRLRDRIQETQYF. For the CDR3, the DNA is TGTGCCAGCAGCCCTCGTCTACGGGACAGAATACAAGAGACCCAGTACTTC. V and J are TRBV7-9 and TRBJ2-5; TRBD1 aligns across 7 bases. V shed 5 bases, J shed 2 bases, and the junction held 14 bases outside the gene matches. The CDR3 is 17 residues long. Germline loops: CDR1 SEHNR, CDR2 FQNEAQ (reference sequence). The full variable domain, with the rest looked up from reference TRBV7-9 and TRBJ2-5, is DTGVSQNPRHKITKRGQNVTFRCDPISEHNRLYWYRQTLGQGPEFLTYFQNEAQLEKSRLLSDRFSAERPKGSFSTLEIQRTEQGDSAMYLCASSPRLRDRIQETQYFGPGTRLLVL.

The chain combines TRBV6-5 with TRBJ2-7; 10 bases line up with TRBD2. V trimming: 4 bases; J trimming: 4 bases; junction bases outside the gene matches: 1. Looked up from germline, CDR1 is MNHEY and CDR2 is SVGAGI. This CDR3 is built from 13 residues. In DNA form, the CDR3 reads TGTGCCAGCAGTTTTAGCGGGAGGTACGAGCAGTACTTC. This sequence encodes CASSFSGRYEQYF.

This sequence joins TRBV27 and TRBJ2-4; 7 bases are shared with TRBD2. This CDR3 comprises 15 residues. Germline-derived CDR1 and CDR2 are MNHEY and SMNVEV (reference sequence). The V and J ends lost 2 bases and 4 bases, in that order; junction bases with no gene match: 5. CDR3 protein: CASSLLAEPKNIQYF. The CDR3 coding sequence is TGTGCCAGCAGTTTACTAGCGGAGCCGAAAAACATTCAGTACTTC.

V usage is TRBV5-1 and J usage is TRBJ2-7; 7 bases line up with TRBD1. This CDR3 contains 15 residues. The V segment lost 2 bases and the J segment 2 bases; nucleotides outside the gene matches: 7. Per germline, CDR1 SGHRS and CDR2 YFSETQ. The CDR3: CASSLPRDSPYEQYF. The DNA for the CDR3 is TGCGCCAGCAGCTTACCCCGGGACAGCCCCTACGAGCAGTACTTC.